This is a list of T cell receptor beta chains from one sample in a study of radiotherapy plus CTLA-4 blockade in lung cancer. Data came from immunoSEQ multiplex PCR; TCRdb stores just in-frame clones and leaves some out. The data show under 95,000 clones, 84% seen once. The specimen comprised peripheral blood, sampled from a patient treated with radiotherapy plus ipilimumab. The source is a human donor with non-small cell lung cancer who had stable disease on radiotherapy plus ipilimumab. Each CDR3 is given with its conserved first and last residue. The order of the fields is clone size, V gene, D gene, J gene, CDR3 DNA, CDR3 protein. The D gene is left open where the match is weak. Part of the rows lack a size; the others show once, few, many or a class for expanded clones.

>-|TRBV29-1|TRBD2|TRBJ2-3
TGCAGCGTGCGCCTCGGGGGGATCAGCACAGATACGCAGTATTTT
CSVRLGGISTDTQYF
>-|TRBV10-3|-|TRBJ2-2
TGTGCCATCAGTGAGTCTGGAAGCGGGCAGGAGGGGAACACCGGGGAGCTGTTTTTT
CAISESGSGQEGNTGELFF
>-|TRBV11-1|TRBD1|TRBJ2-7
TGTGCCAGCAGCCGACAGGGTGAGTCCAGAGTCTACGAGCAGTACTTC
CASSRQGESRVYEQYF
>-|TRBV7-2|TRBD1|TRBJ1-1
TGTGCCAGCAGCTTAACCCCGGACAGGAATGCACGGGCTTTCTTT
CASSLTPDRNARAFF
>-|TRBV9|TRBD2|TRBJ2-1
TGTGCCAGCAGCGTCGAAGCGGGGGTATACAATGAGCAGTTCTTC
CASSVEAGVYNEQFF
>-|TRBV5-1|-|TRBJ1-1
TGCGCCAGCAGCCCCGATTTTGGGGAGAACACTGAAGCTTTCTTT
CASSPDFGENTEAFF
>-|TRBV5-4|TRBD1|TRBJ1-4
TGTGCCAGCAGCATTGGAGGGGGCTTTAATGAAAAACTGTTTTTT
CASSIGGGFNEKLFF
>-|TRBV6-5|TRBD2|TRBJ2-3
TGTGCCAGCAGTCCAGCGGGAAATACGCAGTATTTT
CASSPAGNTQYF
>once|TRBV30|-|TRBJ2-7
TGTGCCGGCAGTGTGAGTATTGTCCACGAGCAGTACTTC
CAGSVSIVHEQYF
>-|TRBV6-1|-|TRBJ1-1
TGTGCCAGCCATCTCACAGCTAACACTGAAGCTTTCTTT
CASHLTANTEAFF
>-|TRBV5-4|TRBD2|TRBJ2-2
TGTGCCAGCAGCTTTGGGGGGGATACCGGGGAGCTGTTTTTT
CASSFGGDTGELFF
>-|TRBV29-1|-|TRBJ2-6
TGCAGCGTTGCCGGTGGGATTGGGGCCAACGTCCTGACTTTC
CSVAGGIGANVLTF
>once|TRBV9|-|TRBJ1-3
TGTGCCAGCAGCGTAGTCCAGGCCCCCTCTGGAAACACCATATATTTT
CASSVVQAPSGNTIYF
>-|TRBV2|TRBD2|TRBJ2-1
TGTGCCAGCAGGCCGACTAGCGTGGCCTACAATGAGCAGTTCTTC
CASRPTSVAYNEQFF